This paragraph reports one T cell receptor beta chain. Repertoires were generated with immunoSEQ multiplex PCR, while TCRdb's copy carries only in-frame clones and drops some. Of a few hundred thousand clones listed, approximately 84% are singletons. Across 20 to 25 US areas, participants ranged in age from roughly 18 to 95 years. Recovered Cohort 3 donors showed two negative PCRs, clearance, or symptom resolution. The CDR3 length is 16 residues. V was cut by 0 bases and J by 6 bases, with 17 bases left in between. Germline CDR1 reads KGHSH; CDR2 reads LQKENI. This entry is derived from a study of blood T cell repertoires in COVID-19. Study-level background: Whether acute or convalescent, the COVID-19 samples came from the United States, Italy and Spain.

The gene calls are TRBV18 and TRBJ1-2; D might be TRBD1 (5 bases). Sequenced: PBMCs or T cells enriched from blood (not recorded which). This receptor was obtained from a man in his forties or fifties who had recovered from COVID-19. CDR3 amino acids: CASSPPPPVGGNGYTF. In nucleotides, the CDR3 is TGTGCCAGCTCACCACCGCCCCCCGTCGGGGGAAATGGCTACACCTTC.